This T cell receptor beta chain emerged from a study of cytomegalovirus exposure and HLA in healthy donors. Turning to the study itself: Prior work identified some 120 million unique TCR beta sequences in some 180 million T cells.

Use of 60 Vbeta and 13 Jbeta primers characterized the PCR. Data came from immunoSEQ multiplex PCR; TCRdb stores just in-frame clones and leaves some out. This repertoire includes roughly 190,000 clones. Details on this clone: Antigen unknown.

General study points: As a later analysis showed, a missense DCLRE1C variant was linked to trimming of TCR beta V- and J-genes.

The CDR3 is 18 residues long. V lost 8 bases, J lost 0 bases, and 18 bases stayed unmatched. Per germline, CDR1 MGHRA and CDR2 YSYEKL. Specimen: PBMCs. This receptor was obtained from a young woman in good health and CMV-seropositive. This rearrangement joins TRBV4-1 to TRBJ1-1; TRBD1 matches at 7 bases. This chain's CDR3 is CASRSPLTGAQMNTEAFF. DNA of the CDR3: TGCGCCAGCCGCTCCCCCCTTACAGGGGCCCAAATGAACACTGAAGCTTTCTTT.